Reported below is one T cell receptor (beta chain). Its antigen is unknown. The record originates from a study of cytomegalovirus exposure and HLA in healthy donors. PCR involved 60 Vbeta and 13 Jbeta primers. Sequenced by immunoSEQ multiplex PCR; TCRdb stores in-frame clones only, minus some. The repertoire holds about 64,000 clones, with roughly 80% as singletons. V lost 5 bases, J lost 3 bases, and 17 bases lay in between. The CDR3 contains 16 residues. The germline V gene encodes CDR1 SGHVS and CDR2 FQNEAQ. Study-wide points: Per published reports, the classifier diagnosed cytomegalovirus status with high specificity and sensitivity.

The specimen sequenced was PBMCs. The chain uses TRBV7-8 and TRBJ1-3; D perhaps matches TRBD1 (6 bases). This TCR derives from a male donor in good health and CMV-seropositive. CDR3 DNA sequence: TGTGCCAGCAGCCCCACAGGGAAAGCTAGTGGAAACACCATATATTTT. Translated, it gives CASSPTGKASGNTIYF.